The next 18 T cell receptor beta chains were all read from a single sample in a study of early T cells in non-severe SARS-CoV-2 infection. One entry per CDR3 protein, called by TCRdb with MiXCR from the 5' RACE reads. This table holds roughly 20,000 distinct CDR3 sequences, 5% to 6% found once. The sample here was whole blood, taken at baseline. Source of these receptors: an adult who was a healthcare worker with PCR-confirmed SARS-CoV-2 infection or an uninfected control (not recorded which).

This clonotype is deemed medium-sized. V usage is TRBV11-1 and J usage is TRBJ2-4; tentatively, D is TRBD2 (6 bases). Trimming left V 1 base short and J 8 bases short, with 9 bases between. This CDR3 region has 13 residues. In germline, CDR1 is SGHAT, CDR2 FQDESV (reference sequence). The CDR3 nucleotides are TGTGCCAGCAGCTTAGTGTGGGAGGACATTCAGTACTTC. It codes for CASSLVWEDIQYF.

This clonotype was seen ten or more times. The gene calls are TRBV7-8 and TRBJ1-2; a possible D gene is TRBD1 (6 bases). Germline lookup yields CDR1 SGHVS and CDR2 FQNEAQ. There are 12 residues in the CDR3. The germline V and J ends were trimmed by 5 bases and 14 bases, with 18 bases remaining between them. CDR3 residues: CASSTNGGRRTF. The CDR3, as DNA: TGTGCCAGCAGCACAAACGGGGGCCGGCGGACCTTC.

The V call is TRBV29-1, the J call TRBJ2-7, with 10 positions matching TRBD2. Per the germline V gene, CDR1 is SQVTM and CDR2 is ANQGSEA. Trimming took 4 bases from V and 10 from J; bases not matched to a gene: 10. The CDR3 consists of 13 residues. The chain's CDR3 is CSVAPLAGEVQYF. The DNA of the CDR3 is TGCAGCGTTGCTCCGCTAGCGGGGGAGGTCCAGTACTTC.

This clonotype was counted ten times or more. This chain links TRBV6-6 with TRBJ1-4; 9 bases map to TRBD1. The CDR3 is made up of 13 amino acids. The V and J ends lost 7 bases and 8 bases, in that order; junction bases with no gene match: 5. Looked up from germline, CDR1 is MNHNY and CDR2 is SVGAGI (reference sequence). The CDR3: CASIQGAEEKLFF. CDR3 sequence (DNA): TGTGCCAGCATACAGGGGGCGGAGGAAAAACTGTTTTTT.

This clonotype was observed a few times. The chain employs TRBV10-3 and TRBJ2-7, with D unclear. The ends were cut back, 4 bases at V and 3 bases at J, with 7 bases in the middle. The CDR3 has 12 residues. In germline, CDR1 is ENHRY, CDR2 SYGVKD. DNA for the CDR3: TGTGCCATCAGTGGTGGGGTCTACGAGCAGTACTTC. This gives the protein CAISGGVYEQYF.

This clonotype was counted only a few times. This chain connects TRBV20-1 to TRBJ1-1, with D unclear. CDR1 and CDR2 from the germline V gene are DFQATT and SNEGSKA (reference sequence). With 6 bases removed from V and 8 bases from J, the gap between germline ends came to 19 bases. CDR3 length equals 13 residues. The CDR3 coding sequence is TGCAGTGCCCTGGTCCAGCCGGGCGCCGAAGCTTTCTTT. This codes for CSALVQPGAEAFF.

The rearrangement joins TRBV6-2 or TRBV6-3 to TRBJ2-7; the D is unclear. The ends were cut back, 4 bases at V and 0 bases at J, with 16 bases in the middle. Germline CDR1 MNHEY, CDR2 SVGEGT. This CDR3 spans 16 amino acids. The CDR3 DNA sequence: TGTGCCAGCAGTTTAACTTCAGAAATCCTCTCCTACGAGCAGTACTTC. Translation: CASSLTSEILSYEQYF.

This clonotype counts as medium-sized. This chain joins TRBV7-2 and TRBJ1-1, with unresolved D. The CDR3 loop spans 13 amino acids. Germline V gene sequence: CDR1 SGHTA, CDR2 FQGNSA. V gave up 1 base and J gave up 4 bases, with 7 bases separating them. The DNA for the CDR3 is TGTGCCAGCAGCTTAGTGGGAAGCACTGAAGCTTTCTTT. As protein: CASSLVGSTEAFF. Drawing the rest from reference TRBV7-2 and TRBJ1-1, the complete variable domain is GAGVSQSPSNKVTEKGKDVELRCDPISGHTALYWYRQSLGQGLEFLIYFQGNSAPDKSGLPSDRFSAERTGGSVSTLTIQRTQQEDSAVYLCASSLVGSTEAFFGQGTRLTVV.

The V call is TRBV28, the J call TRBJ1-2; tentatively, D is TRBD1 (5 bases). Trimming took off 6 bases at V and 0 bases at J, with 17 bases between the two ends. The length of the CDR3 is 16 residues. Germline lookup yields CDR1 MDHEN and CDR2 SYDVKM. In DNA, the CDR3 is TGTGCCAGCAGCTCCCTCGACAGCGAACCTAACTATGGCTACACCTTC. It translates to CASSSLDSEPNYGYTF.

This clonotype appeared a few times. The chain has TRBV29-1 and TRBJ1-2, with 9 bases matching TRBD1. The CDR3 totals 17 residues. Germline CDR1 SQVTM, CDR2 ANQGSEA. V trimming: 1 base; J trimming: 4 bases; junction bases outside the gene matches: 13. The CDR3 loop is CSVEGRTGALSGYGYTF. CDR3 nucleotides: TGCAGCGTTGAAGGTCGGACAGGGGCCCTTTCCGGCTATGGCTACACCTTC.

This clonotype was counted at least ten times. The chain employs TRBV7-3 and TRBJ2-2, with 7 bases fitting TRBD1. This CDR3 has 15 residues. V shed 5 bases, J shed 4 bases, and the junction held 7 bases outside the gene matches. CDR1 SGHTA and CDR2 FQGTGA come from the germline V gene. CDR3 nucleotides: TGTGCCAGCAGCCCAAACAGGGGCTCCACCGGGGAGCTGTTTTTT. Translating it yields CASSPNRGSTGELFF.

V is TRBV18 and J is TRBJ1-2, with D tentatively TRBD1 (6 bases). The CDR3 extends over 14 amino acids. The germline V gene encodes CDR1 KGHSH and CDR2 LQKENI. Trimming cost V 4 bases and J 4 bases, with 13 bases left between them. CDR3 DNA: TGTGCCAGCTCACGTAGCCAGGGGAGCTATGGCTACACCTTC. It encodes CASSRSQGSYGYTF.

This sequence joins TRBV2 and TRBJ2-3; D remains unclear. This CDR3 spans 15 amino acids. Germline values: CDR1 SNHLY, CDR2 FYNNEI. V lost 4 bases and J 2 bases, leaving 13 bases between the germline ends. The CDR3 is CASSGLASYTDTQYF. The CDR3 bases are TGTGCCAGCAGTGGGTTGGCCTCCTACACAGATACGCAGTATTTT.

This clonotype is labeled as medium-sized. V gene TRBV6-6 combines with J gene TRBJ1-4; D may be TRBD1 (5 bases). The CDR3 length is 18 residues. Per germline, CDR1 MNHNY and CDR2 SVGAGI (reference sequence). Trimming removed 2 bases at V and 0 bases at J, with 16 bases between. CDR3 in amino acids: CASSYPTRGTATNEKLFF. CDR3 coding DNA: TGTGCCAGCAGTTACCCGACAAGGGGTACCGCAACTAATGAAAAACTGTTTTTT.

This clonotype came up many times. The chain employs TRBV7-2 and TRBJ2-5; possible D gene TRBD2, 5 bases. CDR3 length equals 15 residues. Between the trimmed V and J ends, which lost 2 bases and 2 bases, there was a span of 12 bases. Germline CDR1 is SGHTA and CDR2 is FQGNSA. The CDR3, as DNA: TGTGCCAGCAGCTTATTTCCCGGGGATCAAGAGACCCAGTACTTC. Its translation is CASSLFPGDQETQYF.

The V and J genes are TRBV6-5 and TRBJ2-7; D ambiguous. The CDR3 has 16 residues. Germline V lookup: CDR1 MNHEY, CDR2 SVGAGI. Trimming left V 0 bases short and J 4 bases short, with 16 bases between. CDR3 DNA sequence: TGTGCCAGCAGTTACTCGACTGGGGTAGGATTATACGAGCAGTACTTC. Translation: CASSYSTGVGLYEQYF.

J is TRBJ2-5 and V is TRBV14; 9 bases are shared with TRBD1. Trimming at V came to 4 bases and at J to 4 bases, leaving 13 bases not matched to a gene. The CDR3 contains 17 residues. Per the germline V gene, CDR1 is SGHDN and CDR2 is FVKESK. This CDR3 is CASSLEGQGLGGETQYF. The CDR3 DNA reads TGTGCCAGCAGCCTAGAGGGACAGGGATTGGGCGGAGAGACCCAGTACTTC.

This clonotype showed up just a few times. The chain uses TRBV7-6 and TRBJ2-5, with unresolved D. This CDR3 comprises 15 residues. Trimming removed 2 bases from V and 1 base from J, with 11 bases in between. Germline V gene sequence: CDR1 SGHVS, CDR2 FNYEAQ. The CDR3 coding sequence is TGTGCCAGCAGCTTATCTGGGGTCGGCCAAGAGACCCAGTACTTC. Amino acid sequence: CASSLSGVGQETQYF.